The 5 T cell receptor beta chains listed next were all sequenced from one sample in a study of CD8 T cells in Susac syndrome. With random hexamers, reverse transcription was performed on about 0.5 to 1 ug of RNA. Via MiXCR, TCRdb re-called the immunoSEQ multiplex PCR reads, giving one row per CDR3 protein. The sample shows fewer than 80,000 distinct CDR3 sequences, approximately 96% of them seen only once. Sequenced input: CD8+ T cells from PBMCs. Receptors were obtained from a human donor with multiple sclerosis.

The chain employs TRBV28 and TRBJ1-3, with a tentative D call TRBD1 (5 bases). V gave up 1 base and J gave up 3 bases, with 10 bases separating them. The CDR3 is 15 amino acids. Germline V gene sequence: CDR1 MDHEN, CDR2 SYDVKM. CDR3 residues: CASSLLGDIGNTIYF. The CDR3 nucleotides read TGTGCCAGCAGTTTATTGGGGGATATTGGAAACACCATATATTTT.

The rearrangement links TRBV29-1 to TRBJ1-1; TRBD1 matches at 8 bases. This CDR3 contains 13 residues. Germline V gene lookup returns CDR1 SQVTM and CDR2 ANQGSEA. V trimming: 3 bases; J trimming: 6 bases; junction bases outside the gene matches: 6. The CDR3 DNA follows: TGCAGCGTTGACGCAGGGGGCTGGGCTGAAGCTTTCTTT. The encoded protein is CSVDAGGWAEAFF.

The chain joins TRBV29-1 to TRBJ1-2, with 7 bases fitting TRBD1. The CDR3 is 15 residues long. Germline loops: CDR1 SQVTM, CDR2 ANQGSEA. The trim removed 6 bases at V and 4 bases at J, leaving 14 bases unmatched. The CDR3 bases are TGCAGCGTCTTTTCCGAGACAGGGATCTTCTATGGCTACACCTTC. Amino acids: CSVFSETGIFYGYTF. Together with reference TRBV29-1 and TRBJ1-2, the CDR3 gives the full variable domain: SAVISQKPSRDICQRGTSLTIQCQVDSQVTMMFWYRQQPGQSLTLIATANQGSEATYESGFVIDKFPISRPNLTFSTLTVSNMSPEDSSIYLCSVFSETGIFYGYTFGSGTRLTVV.

The rearrangement uses TRBV7-2 and TRBJ2-7, with D possibly matching TRBD1 (6 bases). The germline CDR1 and CDR2 sequences are SGHTA and FQGNSA. This CDR3 comprises 14 residues. The germline V and J ends were trimmed by 5 bases and 3 bases, with 14 bases remaining between them. The CDR3 bases are TGTGCCAGCAGCGTCGACAGGTCAAACTACGAGCAGTACTTC. Its translation is CASSVDRSNYEQYF.

The chain joins TRBV7-9 to TRBJ2-2; D may be TRBD2 (6 bases). CDR3 length equals 17 residues. With 5 bases removed from V and 0 bases from J, the gap between germline ends came to 16 bases. Germline values: CDR1 SEHNR, CDR2 FQNEAQ (reference sequence). The CDR3 DNA sequence: TGTGCCAGCAGCCTTCCGCCCGGGACTCCGAACACCGGGGAGCTGTTTTTT. Amino acid sequence: CASSLPPGTPNTGELFF.